One TCR beta chain is described in this entry. No antigen is known for it. A process of 5'RACE template switching, which added a universal primer site and UMIs, was used to make TCR cDNA. TCRdb independently ran MiXCR on the 5' RACE reads; one entry per CDR3 protein. Of hundreds of thousands of distinct CDR3 sequences listed, under 15% are singletons. This sample was taken from a study of T cells after yellow fever vaccination. Notes on the study in general: Abundant contaminating clonotypes from the bulk population could appear in FACS-sorted repertoires. The study found a weaker secondary response that peaked faster, day 5 versus 15.

Material: CD4+ T cells sorted from PBMCs, obtained 15 days after the yellow fever booster vaccination. This TCR derives from a man aged 18 to 30 who received the YFV17D yellow fever vaccine.

This chain's CDR3 is CSVGGGRPTEAFF. The CDR3 DNA is TGCAGCGTAGGGGGGGGCCGGCCCACTGAAGCTTTCTTT. The chain carries TRBV29-1 and TRBJ1-1; TRBD1 is a possible D gene (6 bases). Germline CDR1 and CDR2: SQVTM and ANQGSEA. V gave up 6 bases and J gave up 4 bases, with 15 bases separating them. The CDR3 spans 13 residues.